These T cell receptor beta chains were read from a single sample in a study of T cell responses to AZD1222 COVID-19 vaccine. Repertoires were generated with immunoSEQ multiplex PCR, while TCRdb's copy carries only in-frame clones and drops some. Of about 140,000 clones in the sample, around 85% were seen once. This specimen consisted of peripheral blood, obtained on day 0 of AZD1222 vaccination. The receptors here all came from an adult in good health. CDR3s include the opening cysteine and the closing phenylalanine or tryptophan. Fields, in order: J gene, clone size, V gene, D gene, CDR3 protein, CDR3 DNA. The D gene is left open where the match is weak. The size of a clone is reported for some rows only, either as once, few or many, or as a class for expanded clones.

TRBJ1-6 . TRBV4-1 . CASSLQPGSLAPLHF TGCGCCAGCAGCCTCCAACCCGGGAGTCTCGCACCCCTCCACTTT
TRBJ2-7 once TRBV27 . CASSFPPFYEQYF TGTGCCAGCAGTTTCCCGCCTTTTTACGAGCAGTACTTC
TRBJ2-7 once TRBV21-1 . CALPRQSEIYEQYF TGTGCCCTCCCTCGACAGAGCGAGATCTACGAGCAGTACTTC
TRBJ2-5 . TRBV14 . CASSHIQEVEETQYF TGTGCCAGCAGCCATATACAGGAGGTGGAAGAGACCCAGTACTTC
TRBJ2-6 . TRBV3-1/TRBV3-2 . CASSQAGTGANVLTF TGTGCCAGCAGCCAAGCTGGAACCGGGGCCAACGTCCTGACTTTC
TRBJ1-3 . TRBV28 . CASSFPLHSGNTIYF TGTGCCAGCAGTTTCCCCCTTCATTCTGGAAACACCATATATTTT
TRBJ1-1 . TRBV7-2 . CASSRQSYTEAFF TGTGCCAGCAGTCGCCAGTCGTACACTGAAGCTTTCTTT
TRBJ2-1 . TRBV5-1 . CASSSTGGTYNEQFF TGCGCCAGCAGCTCCACGGGGGGCACCTACAATGAGCAGTTCTTC
TRBJ1-1 . TRBV7-8 . CASSPARGGDTEAFF TGTGCCAGCAGCCCCGCCCGTGGGGGGGACACTGAAGCTTTCTTT
TRBJ1-2 once TRBV12-3/TRBV12-4 . CASSYRNGYTF TGTGCCAGCAGTTACCGGAATGGCTACACCTTC
TRBJ2-3 . TRBV24-1 . CATSDTGSADTQYF TGTGCCACCAGTGATACCGGGAGCGCAGATACGCAGTATTTT
TRBJ1-2 . TRBV12-3/TRBV12-4 TRBD1 CASSITGGRGYTF TGTGCCAGCAGTATAACAGGGGGTAGGGGCTACACCTTC
TRBJ1-5 . TRBV18 TRBD1 CASSAGTGDNQPQHF TGTGCCAGCTCAGCCGGGACAGGGGATAATCAGCCCCAGCATTTT
TRBJ2-1 . TRBV18 . CASSPEAARYNEQFF TGTGCCAGCTCACCGGAGGCGGCCCGTTACAATGAGCAGTTCTTC
TRBJ2-1 . TRBV18 TRBD2 CASSSLGRDEQFF TGTGCCAGCTCATCATTGGGGAGGGATGAGCAGTTCTTC
TRBJ1-2 . TRBV19 . CASISQDWDNYGYTF TGTGCCAGTATCTCCCAAGACTGGGATAACTATGGCTACACCTTC
TRBJ2-5 . TRBV18 . CASSSFPWIEETQYF TGTGCCAGCTCATCGTTTCCTTGGATAGAAGAGACCCAGTACTTC
TRBJ1-5 . TRBV7-2 . CASSFRTMESPQHF TGTGCCAGCAGCTTCCGAACCATGGAGTCCCCCCAGCATTTT
TRBJ1-1 . TRBV4-2 . CASSQQGEAFF TGTGCCAGCAGCCAACAGGGGGAAGCTTTCTTT
TRBJ1-3 . TRBV5-6 TRBD1 CASSPRDRPLSGNTIYF TGTGCCAGCAGCCCCCGGGACAGGCCTCTTTCTGGAAACACCATATATTTT
TRBJ1-5 . TRBV5-1 . CASSLGGASNQPQHF TGCGCCAGCAGCTTGGGGGGCGCGAGCAATCAGCCCCAGCATTTT
TRBJ2-1 . TRBV7-9 . CASSLQTAYNEQFF TGTGCCAGCAGCTTACAGACCGCTTACAATGAGCAGTTCTTC
TRBJ2-7 . TRBV10-1 . CASGPFDEQYF TGCGCCAGCGGCCCCTTCGACGAGCAGTACTTC
TRBJ1-2 . TRBV2 . CASTSFRTNYGYTF TGTGCCAGCACAAGCTTCCGGACTAACTATGGCTACACCTTC
TRBJ1-5 . TRBV18 . CASSDSYNQPQHF TGTGCCAGCTCAGACAGCTACAATCAGCCCCAGCATTTT
TRBJ1-1 . TRBV7-9 . CASSPERLNTEAFF TGTGCCAGCAGCCCGGAGCGTTTGAACACTGAAGCTTTCTTT
TRBJ2-7 . TRBV6-1 TRBD2 CASSEYPSGRKTYEQYF TGTGCCAGCAGTGAATATCCTAGCGGGAGGAAGACCTACGAGCAGTACTTC
TRBJ1-5 . TRBV30 . CAWSGQSDQPQHF TGTGCCTGGAGTGGACAGTCCGATCAGCCCCAGCATTTT
TRBJ2-1 . TRBV27 . CASSLGQRVNEQFF TGTGCCAGCAGTTTAGGACAGAGGGTGAATGAGCAGTTCTTC
TRBJ2-7 . TRBV11-2 . CASSLRRTRGNEQYF TGTGCCAGCAGCCTCCGCCGGACAAGGGGTAACGAGCAGTACTTC
TRBJ1-5 . TRBV24-1 . CATSEGGGSNQPQHF TGTGCCACCAGTGAGGGAGGGGGTAGCAATCAGCCCCAGCATTTT
TRBJ1-1 . TRBV29-1 . CSVGTAAARAEAFF TGCAGCGTTGGGACAGCCGCGGCACGCGCTGAAGCTTTCTTT
TRBJ1-1 . TRBV9 . CASSGSGAGTEAFF TGTGCCAGCAGCGGGTCAGGGGCCGGCACTGAAGCTTTCTTT
TRBJ2-7 . TRBV11-2 . CASSFVSGLPSYEQYF TGTGCCAGCAGCTTTGTCTCCGGACTCCCCTCCTACGAGCAGTACTTC
TRBJ2-2 . TRBV11-3 . CASSSALWSGYNTGELFF TGTGCCAGCAGCTCAGCTCTTTGGTCAGGGTATAACACCGGGGAGCTGTTTTTT
TRBJ1-6 . TRBV6-1 . CASSGGDSSYNSPLHF TGTGCCAGCAGTGGGGGTGACAGCTCCTATAATTCACCCCTCCACTTT
TRBJ2-1 . TRBV7-2 TRBD2 CASSLAGGPYEQFF TGTGCCAGCAGCCTAGCGGGGGGGCCCTATGAGCAGTTCTTC
TRBJ1-2 . TRBV5-6 . CASRSVAFGGYGYTF TGTGCCAGCAGGAGCGTGGCCTTTGGTGGCTATGGCTACACCTTC
TRBJ2-2 . TRBV11-2 . CASSPRPGPPGELFF TGTGCCAGCAGCCCAAGACCGGGGCCCCCCGGGGAGCTGTTTTTT
TRBJ1-1 few TRBV12-3/TRBV12-4 . CASSRGNTEAFF TGTGCCAGCAGTAGGGGGAACACTGAAGCTTTCTTT
TRBJ1-1 . TRBV3-1/TRBV3-2 . CASSRGMVNTEAFF TGTGCCAGCAGCCGGGGGATGGTGAACACTGAAGCTTTCTTT
TRBJ2-3 . TRBV10-3 . CAINGENTDTQYF TGTGCCATCAACGGGGAAAACACAGATACGCAGTATTTT
TRBJ2-7 . TRBV20-1 TRBD2 CSASSSGTSYEQYF TGCAGTGCTAGTTCTAGCGGAACCTCCTACGAGCAGTACTTC
TRBJ1-4 . TRBV27 TRBD1 CASSLSSGQGATNEKLFF TGTGCCAGCAGTTTGTCCTCAGGACAGGGGGCAACTAATGAAAAACTGTTTTTT
TRBJ2-1 few TRBV7-9 TRBD2 CASSASGNYDEQFF TGTGCCAGCAGCGCTAGCGGGAATTATGATGAGCAGTTCTTC
TRBJ1-2 . TRBV5-8 . CASSPGLNYGYTF TGTGCCAGCAGCCCGGGATTGAACTATGGCTACACCTTC
TRBJ1-3 . TRBV9 . CASSVDFGNTIYF TGTGCCAGCAGCGTAGATTTCGGAAACACCATATATTTT
TRBJ1-4 . TRBV7-9 . CASSLAGLVDEKLFF TGTGCCAGCAGCTTAGCAGGGCTGGTCGATGAAAAACTGTTTTTT
TRBJ2-7 . TRBV6-5 . CASSYDWPPGDEQYF TGTGCCAGCAGTTACGATTGGCCACCCGGGGACGAGCAGTACTTC
TRBJ1-2 . TRBV7-8 TRBD1 CASSRDRYGYTF TGTGCCAGCAGCCGGGACAGATATGGCTACACCTTC